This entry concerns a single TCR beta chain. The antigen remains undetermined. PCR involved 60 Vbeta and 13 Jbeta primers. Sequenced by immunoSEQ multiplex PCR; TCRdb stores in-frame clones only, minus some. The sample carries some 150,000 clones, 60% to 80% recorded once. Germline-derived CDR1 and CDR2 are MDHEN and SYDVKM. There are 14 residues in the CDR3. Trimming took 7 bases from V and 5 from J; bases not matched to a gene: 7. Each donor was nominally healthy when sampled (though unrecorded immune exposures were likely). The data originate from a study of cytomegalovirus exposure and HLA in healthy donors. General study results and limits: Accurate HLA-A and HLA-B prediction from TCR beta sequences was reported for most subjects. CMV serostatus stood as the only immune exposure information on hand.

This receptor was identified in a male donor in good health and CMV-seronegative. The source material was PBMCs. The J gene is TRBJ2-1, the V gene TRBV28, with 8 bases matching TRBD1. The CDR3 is CASIRGQLNNEQFF. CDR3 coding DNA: TGTGCCAGCATCAGGGGGCAGTTAAACAATGAGCAGTTCTTC.